The T cell receptor beta chain under discussion was sequenced for a study of shared T cell receptors in the human thymus. The length of the CDR3 is 15 residues. Between the trimmed V and J ends, which lost 0 bases and 5 bases, there was a span of 15 bases. Germline V gene data show CDR1 as SGHRS and CDR2 as YFSETQ. Sequencing was performed with immunoSEQ multiplex PCR; in TCRdb, only in-frame clones are kept and a portion is missing. Of some 720,000 clones in the sample, 88% were seen once. These same data were also listed under a study on human thymus T cells. Per that study: Thymic and blood repertoires appeared to display a bias in their usage of V and J genes.

This receptor was obtained from a boy less than two years old with a congenital heart defect. The chain combines TRBV5-1 with TRBJ2-7; D might be TRBD1 (5 bases). Source material: thymocytes. The CDR3, as DNA: TGCGCCAGCAGCTTGGCCATAGGGGCCCTGAACGAGCAGTACTTC. This translates into CASSLAIGALNEQYF.